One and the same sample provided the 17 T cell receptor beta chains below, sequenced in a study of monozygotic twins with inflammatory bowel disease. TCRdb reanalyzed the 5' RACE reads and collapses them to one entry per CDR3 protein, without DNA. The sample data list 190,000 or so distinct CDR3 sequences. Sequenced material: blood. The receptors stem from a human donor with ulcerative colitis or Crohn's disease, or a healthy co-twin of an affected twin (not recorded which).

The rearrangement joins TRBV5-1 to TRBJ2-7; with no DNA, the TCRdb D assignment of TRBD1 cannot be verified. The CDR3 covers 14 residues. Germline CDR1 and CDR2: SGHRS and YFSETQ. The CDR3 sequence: CASSLAPGGYEQYF.

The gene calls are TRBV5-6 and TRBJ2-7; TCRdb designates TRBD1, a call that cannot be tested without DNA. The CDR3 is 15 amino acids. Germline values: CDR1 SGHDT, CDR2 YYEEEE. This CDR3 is CASSRTGGNSYEQYF.

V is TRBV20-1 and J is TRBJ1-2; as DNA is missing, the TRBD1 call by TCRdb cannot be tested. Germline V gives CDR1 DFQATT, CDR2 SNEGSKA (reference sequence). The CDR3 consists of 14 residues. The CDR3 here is CSANGDRAQYGYTF.

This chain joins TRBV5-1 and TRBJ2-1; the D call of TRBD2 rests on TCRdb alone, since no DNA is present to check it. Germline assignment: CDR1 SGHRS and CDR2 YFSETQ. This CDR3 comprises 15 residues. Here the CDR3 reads CASSANRVGPNEQFF.

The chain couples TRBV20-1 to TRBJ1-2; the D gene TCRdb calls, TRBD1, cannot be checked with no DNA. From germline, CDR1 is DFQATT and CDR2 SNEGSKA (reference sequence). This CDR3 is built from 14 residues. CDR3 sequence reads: CSARRQGERDGYTF.

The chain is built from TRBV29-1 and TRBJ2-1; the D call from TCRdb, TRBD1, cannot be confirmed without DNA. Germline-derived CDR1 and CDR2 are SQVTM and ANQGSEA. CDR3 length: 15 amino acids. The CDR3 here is CSVDGQGVSYNEQFF.

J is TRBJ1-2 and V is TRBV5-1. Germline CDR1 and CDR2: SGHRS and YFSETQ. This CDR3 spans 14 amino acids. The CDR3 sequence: CASSPSPDFYGYTF.

The CDR3 sequence is CASSLEWGARTEAFF. The J gene is TRBJ1-1, the V gene TRBV7-6; the D gene TCRdb calls, TRBD1, cannot be checked with no DNA. This CDR3 is 15 amino acids long. Germline V lookup: CDR1 SGHVS, CDR2 FNYEAQ. The variable domain in full, completed from reference TRBV7-6 and TRBJ1-1, reads GAGVSQSPRYKVTKRGQDVALRCDPISGHVSLYWYRQALGQGPEFLTYFNYEAQQDKSGLPNDRFSAERPEGSISTLTIQRTEQRDSAMYRCASSLEWGARTEAFFGQGTRLTVV.

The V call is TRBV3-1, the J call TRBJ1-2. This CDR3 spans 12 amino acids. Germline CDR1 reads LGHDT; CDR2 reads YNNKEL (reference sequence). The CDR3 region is CASSPAGYGYTF. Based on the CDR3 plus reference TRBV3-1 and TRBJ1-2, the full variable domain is DTAVSQTPKYLVTQMGNDKSIKCEQNLGHDTMYWYKQDSKKFLKIMFSYNNKELIINETVPNRFSPKSPDKAHLNLHINSLELGDSAVYFCASSPAGYGYTFGSGTRLTVV.

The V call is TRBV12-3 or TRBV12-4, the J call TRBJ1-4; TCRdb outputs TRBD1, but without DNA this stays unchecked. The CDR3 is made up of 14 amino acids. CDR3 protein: CASSPPPGNEKLFF.

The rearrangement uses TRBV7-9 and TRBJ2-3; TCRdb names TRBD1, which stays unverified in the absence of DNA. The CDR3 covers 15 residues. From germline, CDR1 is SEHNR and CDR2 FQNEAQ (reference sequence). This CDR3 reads CASSLGPGGTDTQYF.

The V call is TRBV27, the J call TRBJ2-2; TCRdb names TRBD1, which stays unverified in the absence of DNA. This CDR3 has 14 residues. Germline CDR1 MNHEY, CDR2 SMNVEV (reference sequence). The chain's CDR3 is CASSLSFPGSMLFF.

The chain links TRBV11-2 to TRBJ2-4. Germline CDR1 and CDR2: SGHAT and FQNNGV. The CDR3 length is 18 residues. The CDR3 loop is CASSLRLAGGTAKNIQYF.

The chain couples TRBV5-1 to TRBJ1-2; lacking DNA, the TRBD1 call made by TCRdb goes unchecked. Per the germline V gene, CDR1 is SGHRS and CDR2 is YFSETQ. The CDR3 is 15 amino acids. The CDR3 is CASSLGGSPPRGYTF.

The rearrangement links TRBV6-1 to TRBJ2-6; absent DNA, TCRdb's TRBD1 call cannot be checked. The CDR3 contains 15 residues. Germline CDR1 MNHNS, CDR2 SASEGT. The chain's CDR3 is CASRDAPSGANVLTF.

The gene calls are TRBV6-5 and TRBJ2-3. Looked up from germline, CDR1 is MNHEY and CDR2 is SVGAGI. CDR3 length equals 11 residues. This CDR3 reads CATTNRYTQYF.

CDR3 residues: CASSLDISGYTEAFF. V usage is TRBV5-6 and J usage is TRBJ1-1. The CDR3 has 15 amino acids. CDR1 SGHDT and CDR2 YYEEEE come from the germline V gene.